A selection of T cell receptor beta chains follows, all from one sample in a study of patients and donors after allogeneic stem cell transplantation. TCRdb recomputed calls from the RT-PCR reads with MiXCR, one row per CDR3 protein. The sample lists more than 150,000 distinct CDR3 sequences; 24% were seen once. Source material: blood, either unsorted or a sorted T cell fraction (not recorded which). These receptors were taken from a human donor who was either an allogeneic HSCT recipient or a stem cell or donor lymphocyte infusion donor (not recorded which). It is not recorded whose cells these are; they may come from a transplant donor. Each CDR3 is given with its conserved first and last residue. Each record gives: V gene, D gene, clone size, J gene, CDR3 DNA, CDR3 protein. D genes are given only for firm matches. Clone size appears in some rows only: once, few, many, or a class for an expanded clone.

>TRBV13|TRBD1|few|TRBJ1-2
TGTGCCAGCAGCAAAAGACAGGGGGCCGGTGGCTACACCTTC
CASSKRQGAGGYTF
>TRBV6-6|TRBD1|many|TRBJ1-4
TGTGCCAGCAGTAGCCATACAGGGGCGGGGGAAAAACTGTTTTTT
CASSSHTGAGEKLFF
>TRBV25-1|-|few|TRBJ1-6
TGTGCCAGCAGTGAATACGCGCGACGGCCGAATTCACCCCTCCACTTT
CASSEYARRPNSPLHF
>TRBV5-1|-|-|TRBJ2-7
TGCGCCAGCAGCTTGGGGGTCTTCGACTACGAGCAGTACTTC
CASSLGVFDYEQYF
>TRBV12-3/TRBV12-4|-|few|TRBJ1-2
TGTGCCAGCAGTTTACCGACAGGCAACGGCTACACCTTC
CASSLPTGNGYTF
>TRBV7-2|-|-|TRBJ2-4
TGTGCCAGCAGCTTAGAGGTCGGAGGGGCCAAAAACATTCAGTACTTC
CASSLEVGGAKNIQYF
>TRBV5-1|-|few|TRBJ2-1
TGCGCCAGCAGCCCTGGTTTGGGGGGCTCCGACAATGAGCAGTTCTTC
CASSPGLGGSDNEQFF
>TRBV15|-|-|TRBJ1-5
TGTGCCACCAGCAGAGTGGTCAGCAATCTGCCCCAGCATTTT
CATSRVVSNLPQHF
>TRBV14|-|few|TRBJ2-1
TGTGCCAGCAGCCAACTGGGGGGCTACAATGAGCAGTTCTTC
CASSQLGGYNEQFF
>TRBV18|-|-|TRBJ1-2
TGTGCCAGCTCACCATATAGACAGGCCTTCACTCGAGCTAACTATGGCTACACCTTC
CASSPYRQAFTRANYGYTF
>TRBV10-3|-|-|TRBJ1-2
TGTGCCATCAGTGAGTCAGACAAGAACTATGGCTACACCTTC
CAISESDKNYGYTF
>TRBV29-1|-|-|TRBJ2-7
TGCAGCGTTGTGGGCGAGTACGAGCAGTACTTC
CSVVGEYEQYF
>TRBV12-3/TRBV12-4|TRBD2|-|TRBJ2-3
TGTGCCAGCAGGATTAGCGGGAGTGGGACAGATACGCAGTATTTT
CASRISGSGTDTQYF
>TRBV10-3|TRBD1|few|TRBJ1-1
TGTGCCACAAAGGGACAGGAGAACACTGAAGCTTTCTTT
CATKGQENTEAFF
>TRBV5-1|TRBD2|-|TRBJ2-1
TGCGCCAGCAGCTTGGTCGCTAGCGGGGGATTTCAGTTCTTC
CASSLVASGGFQFF
>TRBV5-6|TRBD2|-|TRBJ2-3
TGTGCCAGCAGTTATAGCGGGGCGACAGATACGCAGTATTTT
CASSYSGATDTQYF
>TRBV2|TRBD2|-|TRBJ2-3
TGTGCCAGCACCCTTGTGGCGGGGGGGACTACAGATACGCAGTATTTT
CASTLVAGGTTDTQYF
>TRBV7-2|-|-|TRBJ2-3
TGTGCCAGCAGCTTAGCGTCGGGCCCTCTCACAGATACGCAGTATTTT
CASSLASGPLTDTQYF
>TRBV4-1|TRBD1|-|TRBJ1-1
TGCGCCAGCAGCCAAGGACAGGGGGAAGCTCTCTTT
CASSQGQGEALF
>TRBV7-9|-|few|TRBJ1-2
TGTGCCAGCAGCTTAGCCTCAGGGAGTGGCTATGGCTACACCTTC
CASSLASGSGYGYTF
>TRBV20-1|-|-|TRBJ1-3
TGCAGTGCTAGACGGAGCTCTGGAAACACCATATATTTT
CSARRSSGNTIYF
>TRBV5-1|TRBD1|few|TRBJ2-7
TGCGCCAGCAGCTTGGCCCCGGACAGGAGAATCTACGAGCAGTACTTC
CASSLAPDRRIYEQYF
>TRBV7-9|-|-|TRBJ2-3
TGTGCCAGCAGCCCCTGGGGACACCTCACAGATACGCAGTATTTT
CASSPWGHLTDTQYF
>TRBV7-9|-|-|TRBJ1-2
TGTGCCAGCAGCCCAGGTGGGAACTTTGGCTACACCTTC
CASSPGGNFGYTF
>TRBV12-3/TRBV12-4|-|many|TRBJ1-5
TGTGCCAGCAGTCCCTCCAATCAGCCCCAGCATTTT
CASSPSNQPQHF
>TRBV5-1|-|-|TRBJ1-2
TGCGCCAGCAGGGTTAGGGCCGATTTCTATGGCTACACCTTC
CASRVRADFYGYTF
>TRBV7-9|TRBD1|-|TRBJ1-1
TGTGCCAGCAGCTTCCCAGGGGGTTCCGATTTCACTGAAGCTTTCTTT
CASSFPGGSDFTEAFF
>TRBV6-1|-|few|TRBJ2-7
TGTGCCAGCAGGTTCTACGAGCAGTACTTC
CASRFYEQYF
>TRBV20-1|TRBD1|many|TRBJ1-1
TGCAGTGCTAGAATACAGGGGTTGAACACTGAAGCTTTCTTT
CSARIQGLNTEAFF
>TRBV3-1|TRBD2|few|TRBJ2-7
TGTGCCAGCAGCCTCATGACTAGCGTTTGGGATCCCTACGAGCAGTACTTC
CASSLMTSVWDPYEQYF
>TRBV5-1|-|-|TRBJ1-1
TGCGCCAGCAGCTTGGCCCCCACAGGGCGGAACACTGAAGCTTTCTTT
CASSLAPTGRNTEAFF
>TRBV6-1|-|few|TRBJ1-5
TGTGCCAGCAGTGTAGACAATCAGCCCCAGCATTTT
CASSVDNQPQHF
>TRBV29-1|-|-|TRBJ2-1
TGCAGCGTTGAAGATGCCGATATAGCGGTCAATGAGCAGTTCTTC
CSVEDADIAVNEQFF
>TRBV12-3/TRBV12-4|TRBD1|few|TRBJ2-3
TGTGCCAGCAGTGAGGGACAGATAGATACGCAGTATTTT
CASSEGQIDTQYF
>TRBV15|TRBD2|-|TRBJ2-3
TGTGCCACCAGCAGACCTCTAGCGGGGGTGACAGATACGCAGTATTTT
CATSRPLAGVTDTQYF
>TRBV20-1|TRBD1|few|TRBJ1-2
TGCAGTGCTGGCCCCGAAGACAGGGGCGGAGGGGGCTACACCTTC
CSAGPEDRGGGGYTF
>TRBV29-1|TRBD1|-|TRBJ2-7
TGCAGCGTTGACGAGACAGGGGACTCCTACGAGCAGTACTTC
CSVDETGDSYEQYF
>TRBV7-8|TRBD1|few|TRBJ1-3
TGTGCCAGCAGAGACAGGGGATCTGGAAACACCATATATTTT
CASRDRGSGNTIYF
>TRBV7-9|-|few|TRBJ1-4
TGTGCCAGCAGCTTATTCGACGCGCCAGGGAATGAAAAACTGTTTTTT
CASSLFDAPGNEKLFF
>TRBV30|-|few|TRBJ1-1
TGTGCCTGGAGTGTCAAGTCCTCGAACACTGAAGCTTTCTTT
CAWSVKSSNTEAFF
>TRBV4-1|-|-|TRBJ2-7
TGCGCCAGCAGCCAAGGTCGGGACTCCTCCTACGAGCAGTACTTC
CASSQGRDSSYEQYF
>TRBV11-2|-|-|TRBJ2-2
TGTGCCAGCAGCCCTCGGAACACCGGGGAGCTGTTTTTT
CASSPRNTGELFF
>TRBV7-9|TRBD1|-|TRBJ2-1
TGTGCCAGCAGCTTCCCGGGACAGGGTACTCATGAGCAGTTCTTC
CASSFPGQGTHEQFF
>TRBV29-1|-|-|TRBJ2-2
TGCAGCGTTAAGGGAATGAACACCGGGGAGCTGTTTTTT
CSVKGMNTGELFF
>TRBV6-6|-|many|TRBJ1-4
TGTGCCAGCAGTCGAGTCAGGGGCCATAATGAAAAACTGTTTTTT
CASSRVRGHNEKLFF
>TRBV10-3|-|-|TRBJ2-3
TGTGCCATCAGTGATTCAGGGCCTTCTAAAATGGATACGCAGTATTTT
CAISDSGPSKMDTQYF
>TRBV20-1|-|-|TRBJ2-1
TGCAGTGCATCTCCGGGGACCATAGTAGATGAGCAGTTCTTC
CSASPGTIVDEQFF
>TRBV14|-|-|TRBJ2-5
TGTGCCAGCAGCCATGATAGGGACCTTCAAGAGACCCAGTACTTC
CASSHDRDLQETQYF
>TRBV7-3|-|few|TRBJ1-2
TGTGCCAGCAGCTTAGAAGGAGGGCTTCATGGCTACACCTTC
CASSLEGGLHGYTF
>TRBV4-1|-|-|TRBJ2-7
TGCGCCAGCAGCCAAGGTGGGTCCGCCTACGAGCAGTACTTC
CASSQGGSAYEQYF
>TRBV6-5|-|-|TRBJ1-6
TGTGCCAGCAGTTACGGGGGTTTTGGGTCACCCCTCCACTTT
CASSYGGFGSPLHF
>TRBV12-3/TRBV12-4|-|-|TRBJ2-7
TGTGCCAGCAGTCTCGAACAGAGCTCCTACGAGCAGTACTTC
CASSLEQSSYEQYF
>TRBV5-1|-|few|TRBJ1-3
TGCGCCAGCAGCTTATCAGGGTCTGGAAACACCATATATTTT
CASSLSGSGNTIYF
>TRBV5-1|-|many|TRBJ1-1
TGCGCCAGCAGCTTGCACGTTAAGACTGAAGCTTTCTTT
CASSLHVKTEAFF
>TRBV12-3/TRBV12-4|TRBD1|few|TRBJ1-2
TGTGCCAGCAGTCGGACAGGGACAAACTATGGCTACACCTTC
CASSRTGTNYGYTF
>TRBV20-1|TRBD1|-|TRBJ1-1
TGCAGTGCAAATGACAGGGGGCTAGGTACTGAAGCTTTCTTT
CSANDRGLGTEAFF